A selection of T cell receptor beta chains follows, all from one sample in a study of shared clonotypes between healthy human individuals. The method was immunoSEQ multiplex PCR; TCRdb's version includes in-frame clones alone and lacks a portion of them. The sample holds about 2.1 million clones, 85% to 95% seen once. Sequenced input: naive CD8+ T cells from PBMCs. The receptors stem from a young man in good health. Some clones in this sample may be carry-over from other donors' samples. Both conserved end residues are part of each CDR3. A D gene is named only where the DNA matches it firmly. Part of the rows lack a size; the others show once, few, many or a class for expanded clones.

J,V,size,D,DNA,CDR3
TRBJ1-5,TRBV5-5,-,-,TGTGCCAGCAAGCAGGGTCAGGACAATCAGCCCCAGCATTTT,CASKQGQDNQPQHF
TRBJ1-1,TRBV9,-,-,TGTGCCAGCAGCGAGGGAGGGGTTACTGAAGCCTTCTTT,CASSEGGVTEAFF
TRBJ2-7,TRBV7-2,-,-,TGTGCCAGCAGCTCCCCGGGGGGCTTTGAGCGTGAGCAGTACTTC,CASSSPGGFEREQYF
TRBJ1-1,TRBV10-3,-,-,TGTGCCATCAGTGAGGGCACTGAAGCTTTCTTT,CAISEGTEAFF
TRBJ2-7,TRBV7-6,-,TRBD2,TGTGCCAGCAGCTTTCGAGCGGGAGGGTCCTACGAGCAGTACTTC,CASSFRAGGSYEQYF
TRBJ2-7,TRBV9,-,TRBD1,TGTGCCAGCAGCGATAGCTCCCGCGGGGACAGGGACTCCTACGAGCAGTACTTC,CASSDSSRGDRDSYEQYF
TRBJ1-1,TRBV9,-,-,TGTGCCAGCAGCGTAGGCAGGATGAACACTGAAGCTTTCTTT,CASSVGRMNTEAFF
TRBJ2-3,TRBV7-2,-,TRBD2,TGTGCCATTACCCCGGGACTAGCGGGATCAGATACGCAGTATTTT,CAITPGLAGSDTQYF
TRBJ1-5,TRBV9,few,-,TGTGCCAGCAGCGTAAGTAGCAGCAATCAGCCCCAGCATTTT,CASSVSSSNQPQHF
TRBJ2-7,TRBV7-9,-,-,TGTGCCAGCAGCCCGGTTGGCGGAGGGTACGAGCAGTACTTC,CASSPVGGGYEQYF
TRBJ2-7,TRBV7-9,once,-,TGTGCCAGCAGCTTACCCGGGCCCTCCTACGAGCAGTACTTC,CASSLPGPSYEQYF
TRBJ2-2,TRBV9,-,TRBD1,TGTGCCAGCAGCGTAGTCAGGACAGGGCCTAACACCGGGGAGCTGTTTTTT,CASSVVRTGPNTGELFF
TRBJ2-2,TRBV28,-,TRBD2,TGTGCCAGCAGTTTGACGAGACTAGCGGGAGGGCCGTTGGACACCGGGGAGCTGTTTTTT,CASSLTRLAGGPLDTGELFF
TRBJ1-5,TRBV15,-,-,TGTGCCACCAGCAGAGATAGCCGACCAGGGCAGCCCCAGCATTTT,CATSRDSRPGQPQHF
TRBJ2-1,TRBV6-6,-,-,TGTGCCAGCAGTTTGGGCGGAGAAAGCTACAATGAGCAGTTCTTC,CASSLGGESYNEQFF
TRBJ2-5,TRBV15,-,-,TGTGCCACCAGCAGATCCCTGGGAGTTAAAGAGACCCAGTACTTC,CATSRSLGVKETQYF
TRBJ1-1,TRBV4-2,-,-,TGTGCCAGCAGCCAGCCTGGGGAGTATGAAGCTTTCTTT,CASSQPGEYEAFF
TRBJ2-7,TRBV7-9,-,TRBD1,TGTGCCAGCAGCACAGAGGCCGGGGACAGGGTACACGAGCAGTACTTC,CASSTEAGDRVHEQYF
TRBJ2-7,TRBV7-8,-,-,TGTGCCAGCAGCCCACGGGTTGGGGGCATGATCTACGAGCAGTACTTC,CASSPRVGGMIYEQYF
TRBJ2-1,TRBV28,-,-,TGTGCCAGCAGTTTGTGGGGAGATGAGCAGTTCTTC,CASSLWGDEQFF
TRBJ2-5,TRBV4-1,-,TRBD1,TGCGCCAGCAGCCCGGACAGGGGGGAGACCCAGTACTTC,CASSPDRGETQYF
TRBJ2-1,TRBV4-1,-,-,TGCGCCAGCAGCCCCAGCAGGGCTGACGGGGGTGAGCAGTTCTTC,CASSPSRADGGEQFF
TRBJ1-5,TRBV11-2,few,-,TGTGCCAGCAGTAGCAGGGAGAGTAATCAGCCCCAGCATTTT,CASSSRESNQPQHF
TRBJ2-2,TRBV14,-,-,TGTGCCAGCAGCCATTTAAACACCGGGGAGCTGTTTTTT,CASSHLNTGELFF
TRBJ2-4,TRBV9,once,TRBD1,TGTGCCAGCAGCGTAGACCAGGGGGCCGGAAACATTCAGTACTTC,CASSVDQGAGNIQYF
TRBJ1-1,TRBV19,-,-,TGTGCCAGTAGTATAGGCTTTGGAGGGTACACTGAAGCTTTCTTT,CASSIGFGGYTEAFF
TRBJ2-7,TRBV29-1,-,-,TGCAGCGTTGCTGAACAGGGGGGGGCCTACGAGCAGTACTTC,CSVAEQGGAYEQYF
TRBJ2-3,TRBV27,-,TRBD2,TGTGCCAGCACCCCTAGCGGGATGAGGACAGATACGCAGTATTTT,CASTPSGMRTDTQYF
TRBJ1-5,TRBV6-1,-,-,TGTGCCAGCAGCGTTACAGGGAGGGGAAATCAGCCCCAGCATTTT,CASSVTGRGNQPQHF
TRBJ1-2,TRBV6-5,once,TRBD1,TGTGCCAGCAGTTACTCGGAAGGGACAGTATACTATGGCTACACCTTC,CASSYSEGTVYYGYTF
TRBJ2-2,TRBV9,-,TRBD2,TGTGCCAGCACCCACGGATGGTCTAGCGGAGACACCGGGGAGCTGTTTTTT,CASTHGWSSGDTGELFF
TRBJ2-1,TRBV9,-,TRBD1,TGTGCCAGCAGCATAGCCGGGACAGAGGGTAATGAGCAGTTCTTC,CASSIAGTEGNEQFF
TRBJ2-1,TRBV11-2,-,-,TGTGCCAGCAGCTTAGTTAGGACAGACCTTAATAATGAGCAGTTCTTC,CASSLVRTDLNNEQFF
TRBJ1-5,TRBV28,-,-,TGTGCCAGCAGTTTAGTCGGTTTCCAGCCCCAGCATTTT,CASSLVGFQPQHF
TRBJ1-2,TRBV27,once,-,TGTGCCAGCAGTTTAAAGCCGGCTGGATATGGCTACACCTTC,CASSLKPAGYGYTF
TRBJ2-7,TRBV7-2,-,TRBD1,TGTGCCAGCAGCTTTAGGACAGGGGCCGGCGGAGAGCAGTACTTC,CASSFRTGAGGEQYF
TRBJ2-3,TRBV9,-,-,TGTGCCAGCAGCGGGGGAGATACGCAGTATTTT,CASSGGDTQYF
TRBJ2-2,TRBV18,-,-,TGTGCCAGCTCACCCCCGGGCAGGCCGAACACCGGGGAGCTGTTTTTT,CASSPPGRPNTGELFF
TRBJ2-2,TRBV14,-,-,TGTGCCAGCAGCGCTACGAGGGGCGGACCGAACACCGGGGAGCTGTTTTTT,CASSATRGGPNTGELFF
TRBJ2-1,TRBV14,-,TRBD2,TGTGCCAGCAGCCAAGGGGGTAGCGGGACCGACAATGAGCAGTTCTTC,CASSQGGSGTDNEQFF
TRBJ1-3,TRBV7-9,-,-,TGTGCCAGCAGCTTAGTCTTCGGCGACCCCTCTGGAAACACCATATATTTT,CASSLVFGDPSGNTIYF
TRBJ2-5,TRBV25-1,-,-,TGTGCCAGCAGTGAATGGGGGGAGACCCAGTACTTC,CASSEWGETQYF
TRBJ1-5,TRBV4-1,once,-,TGCGCCAGCAGCCAAGGTAGTGGGGGGCCCCAGCATTTT,CASSQGSGGPQHF
TRBJ2-7,TRBV28,-,-,TGTGCCAGCAGTGGAGGACAGTTCTACGAGCAGTACTTC,CASSGGQFYEQYF
TRBJ1-1,TRBV27,-,-,TGTGCCAGCATCGGCAGAGCCATGAACACTGAAGCTTTCTTT,CASIGRAMNTEAFF
TRBJ2-1,TRBV30,-,-,TGTGCCTGGAGTGGACGATACAATGAGCAGTTCTTC,CAWSGRYNEQFF
TRBJ2-5,TRBV29-1,-,TRBD1,TGCAGCGTCCCTTTGACAGGGGGGAAAGAGACCCAGTACTTC,CSVPLTGGKETQYF
TRBJ2-3,TRBV19,-,-,TGTGCCAGTAGCCGCGGGTTAGGGGGCACAGATACGCAGTATTTT,CASSRGLGGTDTQYF
TRBJ2-5,TRBV7-9,-,TRBD1,TGTGCCAGCAGCTCAGACAGGGCCCAAGAGACCCAGTACTTC,CASSSDRAQETQYF
TRBJ2-7,TRBV7-2,-,-,TGTGCCAGCAGGCTTGGATGGGGCATCGCCTACGAGCAGTACTTC,CASRLGWGIAYEQYF
TRBJ2-1,TRBV30,-,-,TGTGCCTGGAGTGGAGGTGTAGAGCAGTTCTTC,CAWSGGVEQFF
TRBJ2-7,TRBV28,-,TRBD1,TGTGCCAGCACGCCGGGACAGAGGATTACCTACGAGCAGTACTTC,CASTPGQRITYEQYF
TRBJ2-1,TRBV19,-,-,TGTGCCAGTAGTATAGATCTGGAAGCGATTGGGGCGAATGAGCAGTTCTTC,CASSIDLEAIGANEQFF
TRBJ2-7,TRBV9,-,TRBD1,TGTGCCAGCAGCGTAGCGCAGGGGGCTCTCTACGAGCAGTACTTC,CASSVAQGALYEQYF
TRBJ1-1,TRBV7-2,-,-,TGTGCCAGCAGCTTAACTTTTCCAGGGTTTGAAGCTTTCTTT,CASSLTFPGFEAFF
TRBJ1-1,TRBV5-8,-,-,TGTGCCAGCAGCTGGACTGAAGCTTTCTTT,CASSWTEAFF
TRBJ2-7,TRBV7-2,-,-,TGTGCCAGCAGCATCCGGGACACCATCTACGAGCAGTACTTC,CASSIRDTIYEQYF
TRBJ2-1,TRBV7-9,-,TRBD1,TGTGCCAGCAGCTTCGGACAGGGGTCCTACAATGAGCAGTTCTTC,CASSFGQGSYNEQFF
TRBJ1-1,TRBV19,once,-,TGTGCCAGTAATAGCCTTGGAGTAGAAGCTTTCTTT,CASNSLGVEAFF
TRBJ1-2,TRBV30,-,-,TGTGCCTGGAGTCCAGCCCCACTCCCCCTAGGGGGCTACACCTTC,CAWSPAPLPLGGYTF